This T cell receptor (beta chain) originates from a study of cytomegalovirus exposure and HLA in healthy donors. The PCR made use of 60 Vbeta and 13 Jbeta primers. The protocol was immunoSEQ multiplex PCR, while the TCRdb copy is restricted to in-frame clones and leaves out a portion. This table holds around 160,000 clones, about 80% found once. This clone has just a few counts. Its antigen is not known. Other DNA sequences of this sample code for an identical CDR3. CDR1 and CDR2 (germline): SGHRS, YFSETQ. The length of the CDR3 is 15 residues. V was pared by 0 bases and J by 4 bases, with 3 bases of the junction left unmatched. Points from the study as a whole: In a later analysis, most CMV-associated TCR beta chains appeared HLA-restricted. The authors listed 164 TCR beta chains as cytomegalovirus-associated.

What was sequenced was PBMCs. The chain has TRBV5-1 and TRBJ1-5; 8 positions agree with TRBD1. This clonotype was obtained from a man between 45 and 60 years old in good health and CMV-seropositive. This chain's CDR3 is CASSLGDRMNQPQHF. For the CDR3, the DNA is TGCGCCAGCAGCTTGGGGGACAGGATGAATCAGCCCCAGCATTTT.